These 2 T cell receptor beta chains were sequenced from one sample in a study of T cell responses to AZD1222 COVID-19 vaccine. The table came from immunoSEQ multiplex PCR; TCRdb's copy has only in-frame clones and leaves some out. The repertoire includes around 130,000 clones, about 90% of them detected once, and less than 6.5% sits in the top ten. This specimen was peripheral blood, taken on day 0 of AZD1222 vaccination. These receptors originate from an adult in good health.

The V and J genes are TRBV27 and TRBJ2-1; 7 bases agree with TRBD2. The length of the CDR3 is 14 residues. After removal of 6 bases from V and 2 bases from J, the junction contained 4 bases not matched to a gene. Germline assignment: CDR1 MNHEY and CDR2 SMNVEV (reference sequence). This CDR3 reads CASRTLATYNEQFF. CDR3 sequence (DNA): TGTGCCAGCAGAACACTAGCGACCTACAATGAGCAGTTCTTC.

The gene calls are TRBV28 and TRBJ2-1; a possible D gene is TRBD2 (5 bases). Trimming took off 4 bases at V and 2 bases at J, with 9 bases between the two ends. The length of the CDR3 is 14 residues. The germline V gene has CDR1 MDHEN and CDR2 SYDVKM. CDR3 protein: CASSSRRPYNEQFF. CDR3 DNA: TGTGCCAGCAGTTCGAGGAGGCCCTACAATGAGCAGTTCTTC.